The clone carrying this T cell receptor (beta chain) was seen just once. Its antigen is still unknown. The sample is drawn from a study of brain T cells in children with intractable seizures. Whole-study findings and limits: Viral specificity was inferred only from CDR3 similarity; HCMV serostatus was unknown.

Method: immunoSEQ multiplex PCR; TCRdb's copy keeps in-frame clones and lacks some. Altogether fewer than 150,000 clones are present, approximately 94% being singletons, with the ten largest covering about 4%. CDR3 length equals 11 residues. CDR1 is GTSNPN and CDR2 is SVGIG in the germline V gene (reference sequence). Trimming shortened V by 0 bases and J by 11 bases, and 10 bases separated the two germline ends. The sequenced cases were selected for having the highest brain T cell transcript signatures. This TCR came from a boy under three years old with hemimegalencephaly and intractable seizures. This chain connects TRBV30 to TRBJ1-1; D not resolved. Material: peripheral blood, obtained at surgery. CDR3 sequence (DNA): TGTGCCTGGAGTGTAGGGCTTGGGGCTTTCTTT. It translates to CAWSVGLGAFF.